This section outlines one T cell receptor (beta chain) sequence together with its context. Trimming at V came to 6 bases and at J to 5 bases, leaving 6 bases not matched to a gene. This CDR3 is built from 13 residues. CDR1 is LGHNA and CDR2 is YNFKEQ in the germline V gene. These data come from a study of blood T cell repertoires in COVID-19. Per the authors' pipeline: Estimation of nucleated cell counts was performed using reference gene primer amplification. Sequencing was performed with immunoSEQ multiplex PCR; in TCRdb, only in-frame clones are kept and a portion is missing. V and J calls and clone size are given by that table; D and trimming were obtained from the DNA. The sample records around 370,000 clones, 88% being singletons.

The rearrangement uses TRBV4-2 and TRBJ2-5, with 7 bases that match TRBD2. The receptor was derived from a woman in her 70s with COVID-19, enrolled during active disease. The specimen sequenced was peripheral blood. CDR3 sequence: CASSAGGRETQYF. The CDR3 coding sequence is TGTGCCAGCAGTGCCGGGGGGAGGGAGACCCAGTACTTC.